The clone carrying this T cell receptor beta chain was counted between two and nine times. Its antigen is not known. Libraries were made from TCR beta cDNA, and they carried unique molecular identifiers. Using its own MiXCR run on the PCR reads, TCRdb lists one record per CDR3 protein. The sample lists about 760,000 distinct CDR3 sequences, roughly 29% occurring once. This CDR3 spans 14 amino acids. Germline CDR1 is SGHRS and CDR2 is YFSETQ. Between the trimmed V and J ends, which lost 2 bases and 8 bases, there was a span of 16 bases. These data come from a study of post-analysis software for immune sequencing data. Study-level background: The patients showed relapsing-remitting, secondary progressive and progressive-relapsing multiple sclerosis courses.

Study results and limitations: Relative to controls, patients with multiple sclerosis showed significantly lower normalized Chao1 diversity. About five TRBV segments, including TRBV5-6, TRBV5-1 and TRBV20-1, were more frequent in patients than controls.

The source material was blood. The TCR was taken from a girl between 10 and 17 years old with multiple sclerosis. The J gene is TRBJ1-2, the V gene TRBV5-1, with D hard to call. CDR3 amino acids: CASSFITPAQGYTF. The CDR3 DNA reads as TGCGCCAGCAGCTTTATAACCCCAGCACAGGGCTACACCTTC. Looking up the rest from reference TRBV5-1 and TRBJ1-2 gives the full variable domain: KAGVTQTPRYLIKTRGQQVTLSCSPISGHRSVSWYQQTPGQGLQFLFEYFSETQRNKGNFPGRFSGRQFSNSRSEMNVSTLELGDSALYLCASSFITPAQGYTFGSGTRLTVV.